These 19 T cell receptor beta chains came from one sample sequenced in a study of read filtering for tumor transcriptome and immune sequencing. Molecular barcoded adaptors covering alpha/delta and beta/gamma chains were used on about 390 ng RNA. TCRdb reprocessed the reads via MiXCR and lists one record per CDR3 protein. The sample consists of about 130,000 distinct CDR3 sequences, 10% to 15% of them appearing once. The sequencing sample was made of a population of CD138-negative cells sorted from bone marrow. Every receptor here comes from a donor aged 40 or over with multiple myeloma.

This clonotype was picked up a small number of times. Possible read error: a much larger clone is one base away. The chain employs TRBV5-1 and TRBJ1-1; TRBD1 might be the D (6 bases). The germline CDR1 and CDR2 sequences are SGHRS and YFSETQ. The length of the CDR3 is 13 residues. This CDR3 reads CAGSAGADTEVFF. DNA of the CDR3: TGCGCCGGCAGCGCGGGGGCGGACACTGAAGTTTTCTTT. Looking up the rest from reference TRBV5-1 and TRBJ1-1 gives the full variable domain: KAGVTQTPRYLIKTRGQQVTLSCSPISGHRSVSWYQQTPGQGLQFLFEYFSETQRNKGNFPGRFSGRQFSNSRSEMNVSTLELGDSALYLCAGSAGADTEVFFGQGTRLTVV.

In DNA, the CDR3 is TGTGCCACGTTAAGGGCGGAGAACACCGGGGAGCTGTTTTTT. It yields the protein CATLRAENTGELFF. The V and J genes are TRBV6-1 and TRBJ2-2; unclear D gene. Per germline, CDR1 MNHNS and CDR2 SASEGT. This CDR3 spans 14 amino acids. V lost 10 bases and J 1 base, leaving 13 bases between the germline ends.

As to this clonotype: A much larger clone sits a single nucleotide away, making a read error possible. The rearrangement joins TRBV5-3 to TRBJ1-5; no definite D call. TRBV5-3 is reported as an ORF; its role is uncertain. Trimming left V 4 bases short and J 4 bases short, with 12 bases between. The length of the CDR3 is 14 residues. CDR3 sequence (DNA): TGTGCCAGAAGCCACAAAGTCCAAAATCAGCCCCAGCATTTT. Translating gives CARSHKVQNQPQHF.

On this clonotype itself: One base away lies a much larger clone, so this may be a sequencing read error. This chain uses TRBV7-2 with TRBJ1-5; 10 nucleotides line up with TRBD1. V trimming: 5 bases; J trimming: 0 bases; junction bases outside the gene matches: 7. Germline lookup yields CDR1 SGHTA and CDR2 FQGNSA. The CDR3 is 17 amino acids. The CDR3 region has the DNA TGTGCCAGCAGCCAGGGACAGGGGATTTATAGCAATCAGCCCCAGCATTTT. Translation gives CASSQGQGIYSNQPQHF.

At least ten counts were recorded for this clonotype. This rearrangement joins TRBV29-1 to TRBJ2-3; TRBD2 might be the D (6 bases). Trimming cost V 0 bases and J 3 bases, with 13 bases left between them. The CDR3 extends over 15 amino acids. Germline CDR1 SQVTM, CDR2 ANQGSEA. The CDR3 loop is CSVEDPWGGTDTQYF. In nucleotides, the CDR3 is TGCAGCGTTGAAGATCCTTGGGGAGGAACAGATACGCAGTATTTT.

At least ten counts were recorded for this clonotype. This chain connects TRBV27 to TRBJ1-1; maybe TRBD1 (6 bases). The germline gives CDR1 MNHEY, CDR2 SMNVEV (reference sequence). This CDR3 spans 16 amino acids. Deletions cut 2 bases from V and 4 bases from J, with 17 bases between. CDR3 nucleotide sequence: TGTGCCAGCAGTTTAGACAGGCAGCCTGGGGGCACTGAAGCTTTCTTT. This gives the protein CASSLDRQPGGTEAFF.

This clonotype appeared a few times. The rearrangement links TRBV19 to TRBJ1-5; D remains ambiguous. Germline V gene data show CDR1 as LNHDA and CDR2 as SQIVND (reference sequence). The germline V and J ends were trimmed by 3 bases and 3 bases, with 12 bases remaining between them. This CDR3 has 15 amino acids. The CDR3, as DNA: TGTGCCAGTAGTATGCCCGGACGGTTCAATCAGCCCCAGCATTTT. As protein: CASSMPGRFNQPQHF.

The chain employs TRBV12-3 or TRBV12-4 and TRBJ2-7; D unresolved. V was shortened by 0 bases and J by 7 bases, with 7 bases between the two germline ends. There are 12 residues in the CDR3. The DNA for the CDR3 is TGTGCCAGCAGTTTAGCTATCTATGAGCAGTACTTC. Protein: CASSLAIYEQYF.

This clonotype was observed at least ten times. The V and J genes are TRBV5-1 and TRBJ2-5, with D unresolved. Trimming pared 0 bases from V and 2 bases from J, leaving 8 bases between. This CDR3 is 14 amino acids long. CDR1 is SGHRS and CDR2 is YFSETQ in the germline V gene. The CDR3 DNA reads TGCGCCAGCAGCTTGGGCGGCAGACAAGAGACCCAGTACTTC. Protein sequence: CASSLGGRQETQYF.

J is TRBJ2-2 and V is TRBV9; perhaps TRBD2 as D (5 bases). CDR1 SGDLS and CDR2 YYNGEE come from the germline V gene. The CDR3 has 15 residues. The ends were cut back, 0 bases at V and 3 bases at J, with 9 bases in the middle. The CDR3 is CASSVGVLDTGELFF. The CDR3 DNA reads TGTGCCAGCAGCGTAGGAGTACTAGACACCGGGGAGCTGTTTTTT.

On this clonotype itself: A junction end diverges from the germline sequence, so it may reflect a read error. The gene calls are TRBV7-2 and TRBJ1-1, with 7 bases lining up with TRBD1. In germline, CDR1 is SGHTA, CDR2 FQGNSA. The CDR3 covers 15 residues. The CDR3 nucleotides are TGCGCCAGCAGCTTAAGGGGGCTGTTGGGCACTGAAGCTTTCTTT. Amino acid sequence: CASSLRGLLGTEAFF. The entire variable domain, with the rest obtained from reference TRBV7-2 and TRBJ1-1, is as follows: GAGVSQSPSNKVTEKGKDVELRCDPISGHTALYWYRQSLGQGLEFLIYFQGNSAPDKSGLPSDRFSAERTGGSVSTLTIQRTQQEDSAVYLCASSLRGLLGTEAFFGQGTRLTVV.

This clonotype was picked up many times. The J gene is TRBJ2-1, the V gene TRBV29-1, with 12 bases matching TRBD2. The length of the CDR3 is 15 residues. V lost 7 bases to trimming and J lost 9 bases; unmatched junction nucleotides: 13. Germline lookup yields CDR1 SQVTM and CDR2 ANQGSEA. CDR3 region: CSASGLAGGPGEQFF. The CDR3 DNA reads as TGCAGCGCTTCTGGCCTAGCGGGAGGGCCGGGTGAGCAGTTCTTC.

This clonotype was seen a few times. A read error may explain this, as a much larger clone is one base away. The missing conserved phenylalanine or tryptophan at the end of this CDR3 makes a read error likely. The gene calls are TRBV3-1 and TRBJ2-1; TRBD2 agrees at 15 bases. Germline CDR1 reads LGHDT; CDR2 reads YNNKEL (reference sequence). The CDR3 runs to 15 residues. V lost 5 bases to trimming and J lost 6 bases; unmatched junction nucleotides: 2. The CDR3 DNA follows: TGTGCCAGCAGCATGGGACTAGCGGGAGGCAATGAGCAGTTCCTC. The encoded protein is CASSMGLAGGNEQFL.

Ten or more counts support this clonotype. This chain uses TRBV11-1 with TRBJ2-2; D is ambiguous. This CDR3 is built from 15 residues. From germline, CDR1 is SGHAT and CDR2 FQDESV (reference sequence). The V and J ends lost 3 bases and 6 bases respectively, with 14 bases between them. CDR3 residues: CASSFGRSWAGELFF. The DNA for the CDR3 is TGTGCCAGCAGCTTCGGTCGGTCCTGGGCCGGGGAGCTGTTTTTT.

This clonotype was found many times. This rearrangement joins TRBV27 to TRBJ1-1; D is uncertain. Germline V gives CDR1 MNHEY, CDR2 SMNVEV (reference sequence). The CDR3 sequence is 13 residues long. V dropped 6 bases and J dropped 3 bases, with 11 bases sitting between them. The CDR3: CASRGEMYTEAFF. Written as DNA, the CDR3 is TGTGCCAGCAGGGGAGAGATGTACACTGAAGCTTTCTTT.

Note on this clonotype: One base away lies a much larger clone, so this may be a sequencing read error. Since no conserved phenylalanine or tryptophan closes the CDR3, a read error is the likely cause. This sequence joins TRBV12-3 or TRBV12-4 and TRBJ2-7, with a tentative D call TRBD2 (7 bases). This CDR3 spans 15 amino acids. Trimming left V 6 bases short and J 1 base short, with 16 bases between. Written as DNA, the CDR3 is TGTGCCAGCAGCCTTTCGGGGGGCCGATCCTACGAGCAGTACTCC. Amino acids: CASSLSGGRSYEQYS.

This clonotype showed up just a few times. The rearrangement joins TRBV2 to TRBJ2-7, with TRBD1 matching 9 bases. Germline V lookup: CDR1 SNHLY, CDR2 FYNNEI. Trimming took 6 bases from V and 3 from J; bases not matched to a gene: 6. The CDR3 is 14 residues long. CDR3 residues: CASRYRGLLYEQYF. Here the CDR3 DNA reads TGTGCCAGCAGATACAGGGGGCTGCTCTACGAGCAGTACTTC.

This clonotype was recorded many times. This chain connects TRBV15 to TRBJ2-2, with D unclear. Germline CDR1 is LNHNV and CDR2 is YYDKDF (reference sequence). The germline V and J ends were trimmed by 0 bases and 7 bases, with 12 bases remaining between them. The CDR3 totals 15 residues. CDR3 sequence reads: CATSRERIPIGELFF. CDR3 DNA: TGTGCCACCAGCAGAGAGAGAATACCCATCGGGGAGCTGTTTTTT.

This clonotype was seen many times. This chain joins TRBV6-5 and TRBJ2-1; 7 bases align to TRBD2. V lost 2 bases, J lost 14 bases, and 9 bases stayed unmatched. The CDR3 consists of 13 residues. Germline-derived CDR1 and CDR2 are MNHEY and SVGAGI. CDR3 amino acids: CASSYGVAGGKFF. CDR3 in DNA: TGTGCCAGCAGTTACGGGGTAGCGGGTGGGAAGTTCTTC.